This T cell receptor beta chain was sequenced for a study of T cell changes during pregnancy in multiple sclerosis. Data came from immunoSEQ multiplex PCR; TCRdb stores just in-frame clones and leaves some out. The sample gives 40,000 to 45,000 clones, roughly 87% of which show up once; 0.5% to 0.65% is in the top ten. The CDR3 contains 14 residues. V lost 3 bases and J lost 6; bases outside the gene matches: 4. CDR1 SGHDT and CDR2 YYEEEE come from the germline V gene. The source of this sequence is a female donor with multiple sclerosis, enrolled in a pregnancy study. The rearrangement links TRBV5-6 to TRBJ2-3, with TRBD1 matching over 10 bases. The sequenced sample was CD4+ T cells from peripheral blood mononuclear cells, obtained in the first trimester of pregnancy. Here the CDR3 DNA reads TGTGCCAGCAGCTGGGACAGGGGATTGGATACGCAGTATTTT. Amino acid sequence: CASSWDRGLDTQYF.